The 27 T cell receptor beta chains given below trace back to one sample, sequenced in a study of tumor-infiltrating lymphocytes in primary liver carcinoma. Blood RNA originated from unsorted whole blood, with germline DNA additionally extracted. Priming with a constant-region primer yielded TCR beta cDNA from 400 to 550 ng total RNA. Library construction for TCR beta comprised three nested multiplex PCR rounds performed with slightly modified ARM-PCR. TRBV1-TRBV30 forward and Cbeta reverse primers drove the first two roughly 9-cycle rounds. One entry per CDR3 protein, called by TCRdb with MiXCR from the multiplex PCR reads. Of approximately 210,000 distinct CDR3 sequences in the sample, about 65% were seen once. The sample consisted of peripheral blood. These receptors were taken from a woman aged 55 to 70 with primary liver carcinoma and hepatitis B virus infection.

This clonotype appeared a few times. This chain joins TRBV29-1 and TRBJ2-5, with D tentatively TRBD2 (5 bases). Germline lookup yields CDR1 SQVTM and CDR2 ANQGSEA. This CDR3 region has 15 residues. Trimming stripped 2 bases from V and 5 bases from J, with 18 bases between. The CDR3 loop reads CSVESAAGRSETQYF. For the CDR3, the DNA is TGCAGCGTTGAATCCGCGGCGGGTAGATCGGAGACCCAGTACTTC.

As for this clonotype: A much larger clone sits a single nucleotide away, making a read error possible. The V call is TRBV12-3 or TRBV12-4, the J call TRBJ1-1; D is uncertain. The CDR3 has 14 amino acids. V lost 1 base and J lost 4, with 10 bases in between. The CDR3 DNA reads as TGTGCCAGCAGTTTAGGGCAGAGTAGCACTGAAGCTTTCTTT. The encoded protein is CASSLGQSSTEAFF.

The V gene is TRBV28, the J gene TRBJ2-2, with 8 bases lining up with TRBD1. The germline CDR1 and CDR2 sequences are MDHEN and SYDVKM. This CDR3 is built from 16 residues. V dropped 6 bases and J dropped 0; count of bases not matched to a gene: 6. Written as DNA, the CDR3 is TGTGCCAGCAGCTCCCTGGACAGGGCGAACACCGGGGAGCTGTTTTTT. This codes for CASSSLDRANTGELFF.

Points on this clonotype: At one of its ends the junction is not consistent with the germline gene, which may arise from a read error. CDR3 loop: CTSSRGRMNTEVFF. CDR3 coding DNA: TGTACCAGCAGCCGCGGACGGATGAACACTGAAGTTTTCTTT. The V call is TRBV11-3, the J call TRBJ1-1; no firm D call. CDR3 size: 14 residues. Germline lookup yields CDR1 SGHNT and CDR2 YENEEA.

This clonotype was seen a single time. This likely comes from a read error, as the CDR3 has no conserved phenylalanine or tryptophan at its end. The genes are TRBV12-3 or TRBV12-4 and TRBJ2-1, with 10 bases lining up with TRBD2. The CDR3 covers 17 residues. Written as DNA, the CDR3 is TGTGTCAGCAGTCCAGCCCCAGCGGGAGGGCCCGGGGATGAGCAGTTCTTA. It yields the protein CVSSPAPAGGPGDEQFL.

The table lists this clonotype with many counts. The CDR3 loop reads CASGGQGLYNEQFF. CDR3 DNA: TGTGCTAGTGGCGGGCAGGGATTGTACAATGAGCAGTTCTTC. This rearrangement joins TRBV12-5 to TRBJ2-1, with TRBD1 as a possible D gene (5 bases). V was pared by 6 bases and J by 4 bases, with 13 bases between. The CDR3 runs 14 residues. Germline assignment: CDR1 LGHNT and CDR2 FRNRAP.

Turning to this clonotype: No conserved phenylalanine or tryptophan ends this CDR3, so it is likely a read error. The chain links TRBV11-2 to TRBJ2-7; D may be TRBD1 or TRBD2 (5 bases each). Between the trimmed V and J ends, which lost 5 bases and 2 bases, there was a span of 13 bases. The CDR3 is 14 residues long. Germline loops: CDR1 SGHAT, CDR2 FQNNGV. For the CDR3, the DNA is TGTGCCAGCAGCCCAATTGGGACCACCTACGAGCAGTACCTC. It specifies CASSPIGTTYEQYL.

The gene calls are TRBV7-3 and TRBJ2-1; D uncertain. Germline V gene lookup returns CDR1 SGHTA and CDR2 FQGTGA. The CDR3 sequence is 20 residues long. Trimming removed 2 bases from V and 12 bases from J, with 35 bases in between. The CDR3 sequence: CASSLGVWAGRGYSQAVQFF. DNA for the CDR3: TGTGCCAGCAGCTTAGGTGTTTGGGCCGGACGCGGATATAGTCAGGCTGTGCAGTTCTTC. The full variable domain, completed using reference TRBV7-3 and TRBJ2-1, is GAGVSQTPSNKVTEKGKYVELRCDPISGHTALYWYRQSLGQGPEFLIYFQGTGAADDSGLPNDRFFAVRPEGSVSTLKIQRTERGDSAVYLCASSLGVWAGRGYSQAVQFFGPGTRLTVL.

A word on this clonotype: The conserved closing phenylalanine or tryptophan is absent in this CDR3, likely reflecting a read error. V is TRBV11-1 and J is TRBJ2-1, with a weak D call TRBD2 (6 bases). The V gene's germline CDR1 is SGHAT and CDR2 FQDESV (reference sequence). Deletions cut 4 bases from V and 4 bases from J, with 17 bases between. The CDR3 sequence is 16 residues long. The CDR3 DNA sequence: TGTGCCAGCAGCTATCGAGGCGGGACCTTATACAATGAGCAGTTCTTG. It translates to CASSYRGGTLYNEQFL.

In regard to this clonotype: The final CDR3 position lacks the conserved phenylalanine or tryptophan, pointing to a likely read error. V and J are TRBV12-3 or TRBV12-4 and TRBJ2-2, with D possibly TRBD2 on 5 matching bases. The CDR3 totals 18 residues. The CDR3 DNA is TGCGCCAGCAGTTTCTATGTCGGGCGGGCTTCGAACACCGGGGAGCTGTTTTAT. Translation gives CASSFYVGRASNTGELFY.

On this clonotype: The junction departs from germline at one end; a sequencing error may be responsible. In DNA, the CDR3 is TGTGCCCGCAGTTTCCAGGGCCGGGGCTATGGCTACACCTTC. This encodes CARSFQGRGYGYTF. The J gene is TRBJ1-2, the V gene TRBV28; weak D call: TRBD1 (5 bases). Germline V gene sequence: CDR1 MDHEN, CDR2 SYDVKM. The CDR3 covers 14 residues.

The rearrangement joins TRBV9 to TRBJ2-2; D is possibly TRBD1 (5 bases). The CDR3 covers 16 residues. CDR1 is SGDLS and CDR2 is YYNGEE in the germline V gene. V shed 0 bases and J shed 0 bases, with 9 bases lying between them. The CDR3 nucleotides are TGTGCCAGCAGCGTAGAGATCAGGGCGAACACCGGGGAGCTGTTTTTT. It specifies CASSVEIRANTGELFF. The full variable domain, with the rest looked up from reference TRBV9 and TRBJ2-2, is DSGVTQTPKHLITATGQRVTLRCSPRSGDLSVYWYQQSLDQGLQFLIQYYNGEERAKGNILERFSAQQFPDLHSELNLSSLELGDSALYFCASSVEIRANTGELFFGEGSRLTVL.

As concerns this clonotype: No conserved phenylalanine or tryptophan is present at the end of the CDR3, so a read error is the likely explanation. The chain recombines TRBV12-3 or TRBV12-4 with TRBJ2-2, with 7 bases that match TRBD1. This CDR3 spans 15 amino acids. The DNA for the CDR3 is TGTGTCAGCAGCTCCTACAGGGGAGACACCGGGGAGCTGTTTCTT. It codes for CVSSSYRGDTGELFL.

Regarding this clonotype: Just one base apart from a much larger clone, this may be a read error. The chain uses TRBV6-1 and TRBJ1-4, with no clear D. Germline values: CDR1 MNHNS, CDR2 SASEGT. The CDR3 has 11 amino acids. The CDR3 DNA reads as TGTGCCAACAGTGACTACCATGGCATGTTTTTT. This sequence encodes CANSDYHGMFF.

In the case of this clonotype: The germline gene is not matched at one end of the junction; a read error may be the cause. The rearrangement uses TRBV11-2 and TRBJ1-2; TRBD1 is a possible D gene (5 bases). Germline V gene lookup returns CDR1 SGHAT and CDR2 FQNNGV. The CDR3 has 12 amino acids. The chain's CDR3 is CASLGAGFGYTF. For the CDR3, the DNA is TGTGCCAGCTTAGGGGCCGGTTTTGGCTACACTTTC.

This clonotype has a handful of counts. The chain joins TRBV5-1 to TRBJ1-2; D remains ambiguous. With 4 bases removed from V and 0 bases from J, the gap between germline ends came to 13 bases. CDR1 is SGHRS and CDR2 is YFSETQ in the germline V gene. This CDR3 has 15 amino acids. CDR3 DNA sequence: TGCGCCAGCAGCGGGTCAGGTATCACTAACTATGGCTACACCTTC. Translating it yields CASSGSGITNYGYTF.

A remark on this clonotype: One end of the junction does not line up with germline, which may come from a read error. This chain uses TRBV11-2 with TRBJ2-7, with 9 bases aligning to TRBD2. This CDR3 contains 15 residues. The V gene's germline CDR1 is SGHAT and CDR2 FQNNGV. CDR3 DNA sequence: TGTGCCTGCAGCCTGGTACTAGCGGGTCCCTACGAGCAGTACTTC. Translating it yields CACSLVLAGPYEQYF.

The chain combines TRBV4-2 with TRBJ1-2; 9 bases line up with TRBD1. The CDR3 sequence is 14 residues long. After removal of 7 bases from V and 6 bases from J, the junction contained 9 bases not matched to a gene. The germline CDR1 and CDR2 sequences are LGHNA and YNFKEQ. CDR3 in amino acids: CASNQDRTGDGYTF. The CDR3 region has the DNA TGTGCCAGCAATCAAGATCGGACAGGGGATGGCTACACCTTC.

With regard to this clonotype: This likely comes from a read error, as the CDR3 has no conserved phenylalanine or tryptophan at its end. The rearrangement joins TRBV6-6 to TRBJ1-5; 7 bases fit TRBD1. After removal of 6 bases from V and 7 bases from J, the junction contained 6 bases not matched to a gene. From germline, CDR1 is MNHNY and CDR2 SVGAGI (reference sequence). The CDR3 is 13 amino acids. The CDR3 is CASRIGGGQPQHL. In DNA, the CDR3 is TGTGCCAGCAGGATAGGGGGCGGGCAGCCCCAGCATCTT.

Notes on this clonotype: This is likely a read error, given that the CDR3 carries no conserved phenylalanine or tryptophan at its end. The V gene is TRBV11-3, the J gene TRBJ2-5; D possibly corresponds to TRBD1 (6 bases). The CDR3 extends over 16 amino acids. Per germline, CDR1 SGHNT and CDR2 YENEEA. In nucleotides, the CDR3 is TGTACCAGCAGCTTAGTCGTGGGGGCTAGTCAAGAGACCCAGTACGTC. Translating it yields CTSSLVVGASQETQYV.

The table lists this clonotype with a count of one. This chain uses TRBV10-3 with TRBJ1-4, with 7 positions matching TRBD1. V shed 5 bases and J 6 bases; nucleotides not matched to a gene: 6. This CDR3 comprises 14 residues. In germline, CDR1 is ENHRY, CDR2 SYGVKD. The CDR3 spells CAISQTGTDEKLFF. The CDR3 DNA follows: TGTGCCATCAGTCAGACAGGGACCGATGAAAAACTGTTTTTT.

The chain uses TRBV7-6 and TRBJ2-5; the D is unclear. Germline CDR1 SGHVS, CDR2 FNYEAQ. The CDR3 sequence is 14 residues long. V shed 2 bases and J shed 3 bases, with 10 bases lying between them. The DNA for the CDR3 is TGTGCCAGCAGCTTATTGGGCGGAAAAGAGACCCAGTACTTC. This translates into CASSLLGGKETQYF.

V is TRBV11-2 and J is TRBJ2-7, with D perhaps TRBD2 (8 bases). CDR3 size: 14 residues. Germline loops: CDR1 SGHAT, CDR2 FQNNGV. V was trimmed by 6 bases and J by 4 bases, leaving 16 bases between them. The CDR3 region is CASRRIAGQYEQYF. The CDR3 DNA follows: TGTGCCAGCAGACGTATAGCGGGACAGTACGAGCAGTACTTC.

Concerning this clonotype: An end of the junction differs from the germline gene, which may be a read error. V gene TRBV10-3 combines with J gene TRBJ2-7; a weak D match, TRBD1 (6 bases). Looked up from germline, CDR1 is ENHRY and CDR2 is SYGVKD. This CDR3 has 17 residues. CDR3 sequence reads: CAISESPGQGKTYEHYF. The CDR3 bases are TGTGCCATCAGTGAGTCACCGGGGCAGGGGAAAACCTACGAGCATTACTTC.

This clonotype was detected many times. The genes are TRBV6-2 or TRBV6-3 and TRBJ2-1; D remains unclear. CDR3 size: 12 residues. V lost 2 bases, J lost 10 bases, and 9 bases lay in between. Germline V CDR1 and CDR2: MNHEY, SVGEGT. This chain's CDR3 is CASSYPPREQFF. CDR3 DNA: TGTGCCAGCAGTTACCCCCCCCGGGAGCAGTTCTTC.

This clonotype was seen many times. The chain has TRBV4-1 and TRBJ2-3; 9 bases agree with TRBD1. Trimming removed 4 bases from V and 1 base from J; junction bases left unmatched: 3. The CDR3 is 15 residues long. Germline CDR1 and CDR2: MGHRA and YSYEKL. In DNA form, the CDR3 reads TGCGCCAGCAGCCCACGGACAGGGGGCACAGATACGCAGTATTTT. Amino acids: CASSPRTGGTDTQYF.

This clonotype was observed a few times. Possible read error: a much larger clone is one base away. The chain has TRBV4-2 and TRBJ2-1, with a possible D match to TRBD1 (6 bases). CDR1 is LGHNA and CDR2 is YNFKEQ in the germline V gene. The CDR3 is 16 residues long. The V end lost 0 bases, the J end lost 4 bases, and 13 bases lay between the germline ends. CDR3 nucleotides: TGTGCCAGCAGCCAAGATCTGGTTAGGGGGTACAATGAGCAGTTCTTC. It translates to CASSQDLVRGYNEQFF.